The entry below gives a single TCR beta chain sequence along with its context. Vbeta (60) and Jbeta (13) primers were used in the PCR. This table comes from immunoSEQ multiplex PCR, and its TCRdb copy is limited to in-frame clones, with some not included. The sample yields around 190,000 clones, approximately 80% seen once. The data stem from a study of cytomegalovirus exposure and HLA in healthy donors. This CDR3 spans 15 amino acids. The germline V gene has CDR1 MDHEN and CDR2 SYDVKM. Trimming removed 3 bases at V and 0 bases at J, with 9 bases between. This sequence was found in a woman between 45 and 60 years old in good health and CMV-seronegative. The chain carries TRBV28 and TRBJ1-5; D is unclear. The sample consisted of PBMCs. The CDR3 nucleotides are TGTGCCAGCAGTTTGAGAGGATATAGCAATCAGCCCCAGCATTTT. This translates into CASSLRGYSNQPQHF.